The source of this T cell receptor beta chain is a study of blood T cell repertoires in COVID-19. Background on the study: The study drew acute and convalescent COVID-19 samples from the United States, Italy and Spain.

Trimming left V 5 bases short and J 7 bases short, with 20 bases between. The CDR3 runs 16 residues. The germline V gene encodes CDR1 SGHTA and CDR2 FQGNSA. Original analysis: By means of reference gene primer amplification, nucleated cell counts were estimated. Produced via immunoSEQ multiplex PCR; TCRdb's table is partial and in-frame only. V and J calls plus clone size are reproduced from that table; the DNA served to infer D and trimming. The data hold 130,000 or so clones, with approximately 80% observed a single time. The clonotype comes from a human donor in a cohort sampled during active COVID-19. This chain joins TRBV7-2 and TRBJ2-2; maybe TRBD2 (5 bases). Input material: peripheral blood. The DNA of the CDR3 is TGTGCCAGCAGCCCTTCCTTCACTAGAGTCGGCGGGGAGCTGTTTTTT. It translates to CASSPSFTRVGGELFF. Supplemented by reference TRBV7-2 and TRBJ2-2, the full variable domain reads GAGVSQSPSNKVTEKGKDVELRCDPISGHTALYWYRQSLGQGLEFLIYFQGNSAPDKSGLPSDRFSAERTGGSVSTLTIQRTQQEDSAVYLCASSPSFTRVGGELFFGEGSRLTVL.